These 5 T cell receptor beta chains share one sample of origin, sequenced in a study of graft-versus-host responses after intestinal transplantation. Here immunoSEQ multiplex PCR was the method, and the copy in TCRdb shows in-frame clones only, minus some. Of about 25,000 clones in the sample, approximately 93% were seen once. Sequencing was performed on PBMCs, taken 18 days after transplant. The receptors derive from a human patient who received an intestinal transplant, so some T cells may come from the graft donor.

The J gene is TRBJ1-3, the V gene TRBV27, with D possibly matching TRBD1 (5 bases). The CDR3 is 17 amino acids. The germline V and J ends were trimmed by 2 bases and 0 bases, with 14 bases remaining between them. The germline V gene has CDR1 MNHEY and CDR2 SMNVEV (reference sequence). The CDR3 sequence: CASSLRGPPFSGNTIYF. The CDR3 DNA follows: TGTGCCAGCAGTTTAAGGGGCCCTCCTTTCTCTGGAAACACCATATATTTT.

The CDR3 sequence: CASSFTGYNEKLFF. The CDR3 DNA is TGTGCCAGCAGCTTCACAGGGTATAATGAAAAACTGTTTTTT. V is TRBV7-9 and J is TRBJ1-4; TRBD1 might be the D (6 bases). The germline V and J ends were trimmed by 3 bases and 4 bases, with 9 bases remaining between them. Germline values: CDR1 SEHNR, CDR2 FQNEAQ (reference sequence). This CDR3 contains 14 residues.

The count of this clone is one. The junction shows a germline mismatch at one end, possibly a read error. The rearrangement links TRBV19 to TRBJ1-4, with D perhaps TRBD1 (6 bases). Germline lookup yields CDR1 LNHDA and CDR2 SQIVND (reference sequence). The CDR3 loop spans 15 amino acids. CDR3 nucleotide sequence: TGTGCCAGTAGTATCCCGCAGGGGTACAATGAGAAACTGTTTTTT. Translating it yields CASSIPQGYNEKLFF.

The gene calls are TRBV14 and TRBJ1-6; D is possibly TRBD1 (5 bases). V was clipped by 3 bases and J by 16 bases, with 16 bases between them. Germline V lookup: CDR1 SGHDN, CDR2 FVKESK. The CDR3 runs 13 residues. The CDR3 DNA sequence: TGTGCCAGCAGCCAGGGGGGGGTGTCAAGACTCCACTTT. Translation: CASSQGGVSRLHF.

This clone has just one count. This rearrangement joins TRBV19 to TRBJ1-1; 8 nucleotides align to TRBD1. There are 15 residues in the CDR3. Germline CDR1 and CDR2: LNHDA and SQIVND (reference sequence). Trimming removed 5 bases from V and 3 bases from J; junction bases left unmatched: 8. CDR3 nucleotide sequence: TGTGCCAGTAGTTGGAACAGGGGGGAAGACACTGAAGCTTTCTTT. Amino acid sequence: CASSWNRGEDTEAFF.